These T cell receptor beta chains were read from a single sample in a study of blood T cells in healthy people across ages. MiXCR, run by TCRdb on the 5' RACE reads, gives a single entry per CDR3 protein. The table lists more than 550,000 distinct CDR3 sequences, 22% of them singletons, with 22% in the top ten. The sequencing input was blood. The receptor set was obtained from a man aged 65 to 85 in good health. Each CDR3 is given with its conserved first and last residue. Fields, in order: V gene, D gene, clone size, J gene, CDR3 protein, CDR3 DNA. The D gene is left open where the match is weak. Size is omitted from some rows. Given values are once, few, many or a class for expanded clones.

TRBV9	.	few	TRBJ2-2	CASSAALGELFF	TGTGCCAGCAGCGCCGCCCTTGGGGAGCTGTTTTTT
TRBV5-6	.	many	TRBJ1-4	CASSDRYEKLFF	TGTGCCAGCAGCGACAGATATGAAAAACTGTTTTTT
TRBV7-6	TRBD2	.	TRBJ2-2	CASSPGTSANTGELFF	TGTGCCAGCAGCCCAGGGACTAGCGCGAACACCGGGGAGCTGTTTTTT
TRBV11-2	TRBD2	.	TRBJ2-1	CASRPGLAGVNSYNEQFF	TGTGCCAGCAGGCCGGGACTAGCGGGGGTGAACTCCTACAATGAGCAGTTCTTC
TRBV4-1	TRBD1	few	TRBJ1-1	CASSQTTGFLEAFF	TGCGCCAGCAGCCAAACGACAGGGTTCTTGGAAGCTTTCTTT
TRBV7-2	TRBD1	few	TRBJ2-3	CASRETGSTDTQYF	TGTGCCAGCAGGGAGACAGGGAGCACAGATACGCAGTATTTT
TRBV7-9	.	.	TRBJ2-1	CASSLVFGSSYNEQFF	TGTGCCAGCAGCTTAGTCTTTGGAAGCTCCTACAATGAGCAGTTCTTC
TRBV11-2	TRBD1	few	TRBJ1-2	CASSLVAKGAYGYTF	TGTGCCAGCAGCTTAGTTGCGAAGGGGGCTTATGGCTACACCTTC
TRBV4-3	.	.	TRBJ2-3	CASSQGTAPFTDTQYF	TGCGCCAGCAGCCAAGGGACAGCTCCCTTCACAGATACGCAGTATTTT
TRBV2	TRBD2	.	TRBJ2-1	CASSDERGAYNEQFF	TGTGCCAGCAGTGACGAGCGGGGGGCCTACAACGAGCAGTTCTTC
TRBV6-2/TRBV6-3	.	few	TRBJ2-5	CASSYSGWTKTQYF	TGTGCCAGCAGTTACTCAGGGTGGACGAAGACCCAGTACTTC
TRBV20-1	.	.	TRBJ1-5	CSARTFSNQPQHF	TGCAGTGCCCGGACCTTTAGCAATCAGCCCCAGCATTTT
TRBV12-3/TRBV12-4	TRBD1	.	TRBJ1-1	CASSWVPQGDTEAFF	TGTGCCAGCAGTTGGGTCCCTCAGGGGGACACTGAAGCTTTCTTT
TRBV5-6	.	few	TRBJ2-7	CASSLGLWGSYEQYF	TGTGCCAGCAGCTTGGGGCTCTGGGGTTCCTACGAGCAGTACTTC
TRBV6-2/TRBV6-3	TRBD1	many	TRBJ2-1	CASRDRAYNEQFF	TGTGCCAGCAGGGACAGGGCCTACAATGAGCAGTTCTTC
TRBV6-2/TRBV6-3	TRBD2	.	TRBJ2-1	CASSGLAVYNEQFF	TGTGCCAGCAGTGGACTAGCGGTCTACAATGAGCAGTTCTTC
TRBV27	TRBD1	few	TRBJ2-5	CASSLRARDRGERETQYF	TGTGCCAGCAGTTTAAGGGCCCGGGACAGGGGAGAAAGAGAGACCCAGTACTTC
TRBV2	.	few	TRBJ2-5	CASQEETQYF	TGTGCCAGCCAAGAAGAGACCCAGTACTTC
TRBV7-2	TRBD2	.	TRBJ2-3	CASSLYLAGGSGTDTQYF	TGTGCCAGCAGCTTATATCTAGCGGGAGGGAGTGGCACAGATACGCAGTATTTT
TRBV28	.	.	TRBJ2-3	CASSSTGRNTQYF	TGTGCCAGCAGCTCAACAGGGCGGAATACGCAGTATTTT
TRBV6-6	.	.	TRBJ1-2	CASSYSEDSYGYTF	TGTGCCAGCAGTTACTCGGAGGACAGCTATGGCTACACCTTC
TRBV6-1	.	few	TRBJ2-7	CASSEVLEGPYEQYF	TGTGCCAGCAGTGAAGTGTTAGAGGGGCCCTACGAGCAGTACTTC
TRBV28	.	.	TRBJ1-2	CASRGTGGLYGYTF	TGTGCCAGCAGAGGAACGGGAGGGCTATATGGCTACACCTTC
TRBV30	.	few	TRBJ1-1	CAWRVLRGEAFF	TGTGCCTGGAGAGTTCTGCGGGGAGAAGCTTTCTTT
TRBV7-9	.	.	TRBJ1-4	CASSLVSGSTNEKLFF	TGTGCCAGCAGCTTAGTAAGCGGATCAACTAATGAAAAACTGTTTTTT
TRBV18	.	.	TRBJ1-6	CASSPRQGISPPHF	TGTGCCAGCTCACCACGGCAGGGAATTTCACCCCCCCACTTT
TRBV14	TRBD1	.	TRBJ2-5	CASSHAGTEFF	TGTGCCAGCAGCCACGCCGGGACAGAGTTCTTC
TRBV20-1	TRBD2	few	TRBJ2-2	CSARLAGTGELFF	TGCAGTGCTAGGCTAGCGGGAACCGGGGAGCTGTTTTTT
TRBV9	.	.	TRBJ2-3	CASTRGAYRDTQYF	TGTGCCAGCACCAGGGGGGCGTACAGGGATACGCAGTATTTT
TRBV6-2/TRBV6-3	.	few	TRBJ2-3	CASSYSSGSVDTQYF	TGTGCCAGCAGTTACTCTTCCGGGAGTGTAGATACGCAGTATTTT
TRBV29-1	TRBD1	.	TRBJ1-2	CSAWTGVGYTF	TGCAGCGCCTGGACAGGGGTTGGCTACACCTTC
TRBV6-5	.	.	TRBJ1-3	CASRQAGVSGNTIYF	TGTGCCAGCAGGCAAGCAGGGGTCTCTGGAAACACCATATATTTT
TRBV12-3/TRBV12-4	TRBD2	few	TRBJ2-2	CASSPLAGPNTGELFF	TGTGCCAGCAGTCCTTTAGCGGGCCCGAACACCGGGGAGCTGTTTTTT
TRBV5-1	TRBD1	.	TRBJ1-4	CASSRTGRIANEKLFF	TGCGCCAGCAGCCGGACAGGGAGGATTGCTAATGAAAAACTGTTTTTT
TRBV11-2	TRBD1	few	TRBJ1-6	CASSNRDRDSSPLHF	TGTGCCAGCAGCAACCGGGACAGGGATAGTTCACCCCTCCACTTT
TRBV3-1	.	few	TRBJ2-1	CASSQFGTSNEQFF	TGTGCCAGCAGCCAGTTCGGGACTTCGAATGAGCAGTTCTTC
TRBV10-3	.	few	TRBJ1-2	CAISETANYGYTF	TGTGCCATCAGTGAGACAGCTAACTATGGCTACACCTTC
TRBV12-3/TRBV12-4	.	.	TRBJ1-5	CASSLTDINQPQHF	TGTGCCAGCAGTTTAACCGACATTAATCAGCCCCAGCATTTT
TRBV7-9	TRBD1	once	TRBJ1-2	CASSTGQGSYYNYGYTF	TGTGCCAGCAGCACCGGACAGGGCTCTTATTATAACTATGGCTACACCTTC
TRBV11-2	TRBD1	few	TRBJ1-2	CASSLAGQGMGGYTF	TGTGCCAGCAGCTTAGCCGGACAGGGGATGGGTGGCTACACCTTC
TRBV27	.	few	TRBJ1-6	CASSSPSRSYNSPLHF	TGTGCCAGCAGTTCGCCTTCGCGCTCCTATAATTCACCCCTCCACTTT
TRBV9	.	.	TRBJ2-3	CASSASGAGLAGERNTQYF	TGTGCCAGCAGCGCCTCAGGGGCTGGTCTTGCGGGGGAGCGGAATACGCAGTATTTT
TRBV20-1	TRBD1	.	TRBJ1-5	CSAGQGVQQPQHF	TGCAGTGCTGGACAGGGGGTTCAACAGCCCCAGCATTTT
TRBV29-1	.	once	TRBJ1-1	CSVDLAGSTEAFF	TGCAGCGTTGACCTCGCAGGGAGTACTGAAGCTTTCTTT
TRBV20-1	.	few	TRBJ2-1	CSALEGYYNEQFF	TGCAGTGCTCTCGAGGGGTATTACAATGAGCAGTTCTTC
TRBV4-3	.	few	TRBJ2-2	CASSRSWTSNTGELFF	TGCGCCAGCAGCCGAAGTTGGACATCGAACACCGGGGAGCTGTTTTTT
TRBV29-1	TRBD2	many	TRBJ2-5	CSVNPTSRETQYF	TGCAGCGTTAACCCGACTAGCAGAGAGACCCAGTACTTC
TRBV29-1	.	.	TRBJ1-2	CCVDTGYGYTF	TGCTGCGTTGACACAGGTTATGGCTACACCTTC
TRBV25-1	TRBD1	.	TRBJ2-4	CASSGTGAKNIQYF	TGTGCCAGCTCTGGGACAGGAGCCAAAAACATTCAGTACTTC
TRBV6-5	.	.	TRBJ2-3	CASSYGRLTDTQYF	TGTGCCAGCAGTTACGGCAGGTTAACAGATACGCAGTATTTT
TRBV6-6	TRBD2	many	TRBJ2-3	CASSYGPWREGADTQYF	TGTGCCAGCAGCTACGGGCCCTGGCGGGAGGGTGCAGATACGCAGTATTTT
TRBV20-1	TRBD1	many	TRBJ2-4	CSARSGTGPKNIQYF	TGCAGTGCTAGATCAGGGACAGGGCCCAAAAACATTCAGTACTTC
TRBV12-3/TRBV12-4	TRBD1	.	TRBJ2-1	CASRTTGGAYSEQFF	TGTGCCAGCAGAACTACAGGGGGCGCCTACAGTGAGCAGTTCTTC
TRBV6-5	.	few	TRBJ2-3	CASRRKTSTSTDTQYF	TGTGCCAGCAGGAGAAAGACATCCACTAGCACAGATACGCAGTATTTT